The 19 T cell receptor beta chains in this list originate from one sample, sequenced in a study of T-cell reconstitution after alpha-beta-depleted transplantation in children. Preparation of the TCRbeta library used unique molecular identifiers. TCRdb re-analysed the PCR reads in MiXCR, keeping a single row per CDR3 protein. The table lists about 690,000 distinct CDR3 sequences, 15% to 20% of them singletons. The material sequenced was PBMCs from the stem cell graft donor, taken from the stem cell graft. The receptors were gathered from a human donor who donated a stem cell graft to a child with acute myeloid leukemia.

The sample holds a few counts of this clonotype. CDR3 DNA sequence: TGTGCCAGCAGCTTGAGGCGGGGCGAGCAGTACGTC. This gives the protein CASSLRRGEQYV. The chain uses TRBV11-2 and TRBJ2-7, with a weak D call TRBD2 (6 bases). V lost 3 bases, J lost 6 bases, and 9 bases lay in between. This CDR3 region has 12 residues. Looked up from germline, CDR1 is SGHAT and CDR2 is FQNNGV.

The sample holds many counts of this clonotype. The chain joins TRBV12-3 or TRBV12-4 to TRBJ2-7; a weak D match, TRBD2 (6 bases). The CDR3 sequence is 12 residues long. Trimming stripped 5 bases from V and 4 bases from J, with 9 bases between. The CDR3 DNA follows: TGTGCCAGCAGTGACGGGACTTACGAGCAGTACTTC. As protein: CASSDGTYEQYF.

This clonotype was recorded at least ten times. The genes are TRBV20-1 and TRBJ2-3; a possible D gene is TRBD2 (7 bases). With 6 bases removed from V and 5 bases from J, the gap between germline ends came to 21 bases. There are 15 residues in the CDR3. Germline CDR1 is DFQATT and CDR2 is SNEGSKA (reference sequence). Here the CDR3 reads CSATPDGGAGDTQYF. DNA of the CDR3: TGCAGTGCCACCCCCGATGGGGGGGCCGGAGATACGCAGTATTTT.

This clonotype was recorded a few times. The V and J genes are TRBV27 and TRBJ1-1; D unresolved. Per germline, CDR1 MNHEY and CDR2 SMNVEV (reference sequence). The V end was cut by 6 bases, the J end by 1 base, with 12 bases between. CDR3 length: 14 residues. The CDR3 loop is CASSPYAQNTEAFF. The CDR3 bases are TGTGCCAGCAGCCCTTACGCCCAGAACACTGAAGCTTTCTTT.

CDR3 sequence reads: CASSFREANVLTF. As DNA, the CDR3 is TGTGCCAGCAGTTTTCGGGAAGCCAACGTCCTGACTTTC. The V and J genes are TRBV27 and TRBJ2-6; D might be TRBD2 (5 bases). This CDR3 has 13 amino acids. The ends were cut back, 3 bases at V and 7 bases at J, with 7 bases in the middle. CDR1 is MNHEY, CDR2 SMNVEV, per germline (reference sequence). The complete variable domain, with remaining parts taken from reference TRBV27 and TRBJ2-6, reads EAQVTQNPRYLITVTGKKLTVTCSQNMNHEYMSWYRQDPGLGLRQIYYSMNVEVTDKGDVPEGYKVSRKEKRNFPLILESPSPNQTSLYFCASSFREANVLTFGAGSRLTVL.

J is TRBJ1-2 and V is TRBV5-6, with 10 bases lining up with TRBD1. CDR3 length equals 17 residues. Per the germline V gene, CDR1 is SGHDT and CDR2 is YYEEEE. Trimming at V came to 1 base and at J to 8 bases, leaving 14 bases not matched to a gene. This chain's CDR3 is CASSLLGQGLSWGGYTF. The CDR3 DNA sequence: TGTGCCAGCAGCTTGCTGGGACAGGGGCTTAGCTGGGGGGGCTACACCTTC.

This clonotype was detected ten times or more. V and J are TRBV20-1 and TRBJ2-7, with D possibly called TRBD1 or TRBD2 (5 bases each). V was cut by 3 bases and J by 2 bases, with 11 bases left in between. The length of the CDR3 is 13 residues. The germline V gene encodes CDR1 DFQATT and CDR2 SNEGSKA (reference sequence). The CDR3 region has the DNA TGCAGTGCTAGGGGGGTCGGGACCTACGAGCAGTACTTC. Translation gives CSARGVGTYEQYF.

This clonotype occurred many times. This rearrangement joins TRBV24-1 to TRBJ2-1; 10 nucleotides align to TRBD2. Unmatched junction bases numbered 6, after V lost 4 bases and J lost 4 bases. The CDR3 is 16 residues long. In germline, CDR1 is KGHDR, CDR2 SFDVKD. CDR3 loop: CATSDPGLATYNEQFF. For the CDR3, the DNA is TGTGCCACCAGTGACCCGGGACTAGCGACTTACAATGAGCAGTTCTTC.

This clonotype was seen at least ten times. This chain links TRBV20-1 with TRBJ2-2; 8 bases map to TRBD1. Germline CDR1 reads DFQATT; CDR2 reads SNEGSKA (reference sequence). The V gene end was trimmed by 1 base and the J gene end by 3 bases; junction bases not matched to a gene: 4. This CDR3 contains 15 residues. In DNA, the CDR3 is TGCAGTGCTAGAGGGACAGGGTGGTACACCGGGGAGCTGTTTTTT. It yields the protein CSARGTGWYTGELFF.

This clonotype has only a few counts. The CDR3 DNA sequence: TGCAGCGTTGCAGACAGGGGGGGTTCCTTTGAAGCTTTCTTT. This encodes CSVADRGGSFEAFF. This chain connects TRBV29-1 to TRBJ1-1, with 9 bases fitting TRBD1. Germline loops: CDR1 SQVTM, CDR2 ANQGSEA. CDR3 size: 14 residues. V shed 4 bases and J 7 bases; nucleotides not matched to a gene: 10.

This clonotype was seen at least ten times. The chain links TRBV7-2 to TRBJ1-2, with a possible D match to TRBD1 (5 bases). The CDR3 is 14 residues long. Deletions cut 5 bases from V and 11 bases from J, with 21 bases between. CDR1 and CDR2 (germline): SGHTA, FQGNSA. CDR3 amino acids: CASSPFGGIEGYTF. In nucleotides, the CDR3 is TGTGCCAGCAGCCCTTTTGGGGGAATTGAGGGTTACACCTTC.

This chain joins TRBV11-2 and TRBJ2-4; D is possibly TRBD1 or TRBD2 (5 bases each). This CDR3 region has 12 residues. Germline CDR1 SGHAT, CDR2 FQNNGV. Deletions cut 3 bases from V and 13 bases from J, with 13 bases between. This CDR3 is CASSFPGAPQYF. CDR3 coding DNA: TGTGCCAGCAGCTTCCCCGGGGCCCCCCAGTACTTC.

There are a few counts of this clonotype. J is TRBJ2-3 and V is TRBV20-1, with 14 bases aligning to TRBD2. The germline CDR1 and CDR2 sequences are DFQATT and SNEGSKA (reference sequence). The trim removed 0 bases at V and 4 bases at J, leaving 9 bases unmatched. The CDR3 runs to 18 residues. CDR3 sequence reads: CSARDKTSGGAGPDTQYF. CDR3 nucleotides: TGCAGTGCTAGAGATAAGACTAGCGGGGGGGCCGGTCCAGATACGCAGTATTTT.

This clonotype has only a few counts. This chain links TRBV27 with TRBJ2-3; 10 nucleotides agree with TRBD2. The germline V gene encodes CDR1 MNHEY and CDR2 SMNVEV (reference sequence). V lost 5 bases to trimming and J lost 2 bases; unmatched junction nucleotides: 4. The CDR3 totals 15 residues. DNA for the CDR3: TGTGCCAGCAGTAATAGCGGGGGGCCCACAGATACGCAGTATTTT. Encoded protein: CASSNSGGPTDTQYF.

This clonotype was seen a few times. The gene calls are TRBV30 and TRBJ2-1, with 11 bases matching TRBD2. Germline V gene data show CDR1 as GTSNPN and CDR2 as SVGIG (reference sequence). The CDR3 is made up of 17 amino acids. J was trimmed by 5 bases and V by 2 bases; bases with no gene match: 11. For the CDR3, the DNA is TGTGCCTGGAGTCCACAGCCGACTAGCGGGGAGAACAATGAGCAGTTCTTC. The encoded protein is CAWSPQPTSGENNEQFF.

The table lists this clonotype with many counts. The chain recombines TRBV20-1 with TRBJ2-7; D gene ambiguous. V dropped 3 bases and J dropped 0 bases, with 12 bases sitting between them. Germline V CDR1 and CDR2: DFQATT, SNEGSKA (reference sequence). CDR3 length: 14 amino acids. The CDR3 bases are TGCAGTGCTAGGGACGGACGTAACTCCTACGAGCAGTACTTC. This gives the protein CSARDGRNSYEQYF.

This clonotype was seen a handful of times. The chain is built from TRBV9 and TRBJ2-1, with 9 bases fitting TRBD2. After removal of 2 bases from V and 4 bases from J, the junction contained 7 bases not matched to a gene. This CDR3 region has 16 residues. Germline-derived CDR1 and CDR2 are SGDLS and YYNGEE. This chain's CDR3 is CASSVSGTSTYNEQFF. As DNA, the CDR3 is TGTGCCAGCAGCGTCTCCGGGACTAGCACATACAATGAGCAGTTCTTC.

This chain uses TRBV6-1 with TRBJ2-5, with TRBD1 matching 11 bases. The J segment lost 4 bases and the V segment lost 8 bases, leaving 9 bases of the junction unmatched. The V gene's germline CDR1 is MNHNS and CDR2 SASEGT. The CDR3 has 15 amino acids. CDR3 coding DNA: TGTGCCAGCCTTGAGGACAGGGGGCGAGGAGAGACCCAGTACTTC. Amino acids: CASLEDRGRGETQYF.

The V call is TRBV20-1, the J call TRBJ2-2, with 8 bases matching TRBD2. This CDR3 has 15 residues. Looked up from germline, CDR1 is DFQATT and CDR2 is SNEGSKA (reference sequence). V gave up 4 bases and J gave up 4 bases; unmatched junction bases: 8. CDR3 sequence: CSAKNGGAGTGELFF. As DNA, the CDR3 is TGCAGTGCTAAGAACGGGGGGGCCGGCACCGGGGAGCTGTTTTTT.